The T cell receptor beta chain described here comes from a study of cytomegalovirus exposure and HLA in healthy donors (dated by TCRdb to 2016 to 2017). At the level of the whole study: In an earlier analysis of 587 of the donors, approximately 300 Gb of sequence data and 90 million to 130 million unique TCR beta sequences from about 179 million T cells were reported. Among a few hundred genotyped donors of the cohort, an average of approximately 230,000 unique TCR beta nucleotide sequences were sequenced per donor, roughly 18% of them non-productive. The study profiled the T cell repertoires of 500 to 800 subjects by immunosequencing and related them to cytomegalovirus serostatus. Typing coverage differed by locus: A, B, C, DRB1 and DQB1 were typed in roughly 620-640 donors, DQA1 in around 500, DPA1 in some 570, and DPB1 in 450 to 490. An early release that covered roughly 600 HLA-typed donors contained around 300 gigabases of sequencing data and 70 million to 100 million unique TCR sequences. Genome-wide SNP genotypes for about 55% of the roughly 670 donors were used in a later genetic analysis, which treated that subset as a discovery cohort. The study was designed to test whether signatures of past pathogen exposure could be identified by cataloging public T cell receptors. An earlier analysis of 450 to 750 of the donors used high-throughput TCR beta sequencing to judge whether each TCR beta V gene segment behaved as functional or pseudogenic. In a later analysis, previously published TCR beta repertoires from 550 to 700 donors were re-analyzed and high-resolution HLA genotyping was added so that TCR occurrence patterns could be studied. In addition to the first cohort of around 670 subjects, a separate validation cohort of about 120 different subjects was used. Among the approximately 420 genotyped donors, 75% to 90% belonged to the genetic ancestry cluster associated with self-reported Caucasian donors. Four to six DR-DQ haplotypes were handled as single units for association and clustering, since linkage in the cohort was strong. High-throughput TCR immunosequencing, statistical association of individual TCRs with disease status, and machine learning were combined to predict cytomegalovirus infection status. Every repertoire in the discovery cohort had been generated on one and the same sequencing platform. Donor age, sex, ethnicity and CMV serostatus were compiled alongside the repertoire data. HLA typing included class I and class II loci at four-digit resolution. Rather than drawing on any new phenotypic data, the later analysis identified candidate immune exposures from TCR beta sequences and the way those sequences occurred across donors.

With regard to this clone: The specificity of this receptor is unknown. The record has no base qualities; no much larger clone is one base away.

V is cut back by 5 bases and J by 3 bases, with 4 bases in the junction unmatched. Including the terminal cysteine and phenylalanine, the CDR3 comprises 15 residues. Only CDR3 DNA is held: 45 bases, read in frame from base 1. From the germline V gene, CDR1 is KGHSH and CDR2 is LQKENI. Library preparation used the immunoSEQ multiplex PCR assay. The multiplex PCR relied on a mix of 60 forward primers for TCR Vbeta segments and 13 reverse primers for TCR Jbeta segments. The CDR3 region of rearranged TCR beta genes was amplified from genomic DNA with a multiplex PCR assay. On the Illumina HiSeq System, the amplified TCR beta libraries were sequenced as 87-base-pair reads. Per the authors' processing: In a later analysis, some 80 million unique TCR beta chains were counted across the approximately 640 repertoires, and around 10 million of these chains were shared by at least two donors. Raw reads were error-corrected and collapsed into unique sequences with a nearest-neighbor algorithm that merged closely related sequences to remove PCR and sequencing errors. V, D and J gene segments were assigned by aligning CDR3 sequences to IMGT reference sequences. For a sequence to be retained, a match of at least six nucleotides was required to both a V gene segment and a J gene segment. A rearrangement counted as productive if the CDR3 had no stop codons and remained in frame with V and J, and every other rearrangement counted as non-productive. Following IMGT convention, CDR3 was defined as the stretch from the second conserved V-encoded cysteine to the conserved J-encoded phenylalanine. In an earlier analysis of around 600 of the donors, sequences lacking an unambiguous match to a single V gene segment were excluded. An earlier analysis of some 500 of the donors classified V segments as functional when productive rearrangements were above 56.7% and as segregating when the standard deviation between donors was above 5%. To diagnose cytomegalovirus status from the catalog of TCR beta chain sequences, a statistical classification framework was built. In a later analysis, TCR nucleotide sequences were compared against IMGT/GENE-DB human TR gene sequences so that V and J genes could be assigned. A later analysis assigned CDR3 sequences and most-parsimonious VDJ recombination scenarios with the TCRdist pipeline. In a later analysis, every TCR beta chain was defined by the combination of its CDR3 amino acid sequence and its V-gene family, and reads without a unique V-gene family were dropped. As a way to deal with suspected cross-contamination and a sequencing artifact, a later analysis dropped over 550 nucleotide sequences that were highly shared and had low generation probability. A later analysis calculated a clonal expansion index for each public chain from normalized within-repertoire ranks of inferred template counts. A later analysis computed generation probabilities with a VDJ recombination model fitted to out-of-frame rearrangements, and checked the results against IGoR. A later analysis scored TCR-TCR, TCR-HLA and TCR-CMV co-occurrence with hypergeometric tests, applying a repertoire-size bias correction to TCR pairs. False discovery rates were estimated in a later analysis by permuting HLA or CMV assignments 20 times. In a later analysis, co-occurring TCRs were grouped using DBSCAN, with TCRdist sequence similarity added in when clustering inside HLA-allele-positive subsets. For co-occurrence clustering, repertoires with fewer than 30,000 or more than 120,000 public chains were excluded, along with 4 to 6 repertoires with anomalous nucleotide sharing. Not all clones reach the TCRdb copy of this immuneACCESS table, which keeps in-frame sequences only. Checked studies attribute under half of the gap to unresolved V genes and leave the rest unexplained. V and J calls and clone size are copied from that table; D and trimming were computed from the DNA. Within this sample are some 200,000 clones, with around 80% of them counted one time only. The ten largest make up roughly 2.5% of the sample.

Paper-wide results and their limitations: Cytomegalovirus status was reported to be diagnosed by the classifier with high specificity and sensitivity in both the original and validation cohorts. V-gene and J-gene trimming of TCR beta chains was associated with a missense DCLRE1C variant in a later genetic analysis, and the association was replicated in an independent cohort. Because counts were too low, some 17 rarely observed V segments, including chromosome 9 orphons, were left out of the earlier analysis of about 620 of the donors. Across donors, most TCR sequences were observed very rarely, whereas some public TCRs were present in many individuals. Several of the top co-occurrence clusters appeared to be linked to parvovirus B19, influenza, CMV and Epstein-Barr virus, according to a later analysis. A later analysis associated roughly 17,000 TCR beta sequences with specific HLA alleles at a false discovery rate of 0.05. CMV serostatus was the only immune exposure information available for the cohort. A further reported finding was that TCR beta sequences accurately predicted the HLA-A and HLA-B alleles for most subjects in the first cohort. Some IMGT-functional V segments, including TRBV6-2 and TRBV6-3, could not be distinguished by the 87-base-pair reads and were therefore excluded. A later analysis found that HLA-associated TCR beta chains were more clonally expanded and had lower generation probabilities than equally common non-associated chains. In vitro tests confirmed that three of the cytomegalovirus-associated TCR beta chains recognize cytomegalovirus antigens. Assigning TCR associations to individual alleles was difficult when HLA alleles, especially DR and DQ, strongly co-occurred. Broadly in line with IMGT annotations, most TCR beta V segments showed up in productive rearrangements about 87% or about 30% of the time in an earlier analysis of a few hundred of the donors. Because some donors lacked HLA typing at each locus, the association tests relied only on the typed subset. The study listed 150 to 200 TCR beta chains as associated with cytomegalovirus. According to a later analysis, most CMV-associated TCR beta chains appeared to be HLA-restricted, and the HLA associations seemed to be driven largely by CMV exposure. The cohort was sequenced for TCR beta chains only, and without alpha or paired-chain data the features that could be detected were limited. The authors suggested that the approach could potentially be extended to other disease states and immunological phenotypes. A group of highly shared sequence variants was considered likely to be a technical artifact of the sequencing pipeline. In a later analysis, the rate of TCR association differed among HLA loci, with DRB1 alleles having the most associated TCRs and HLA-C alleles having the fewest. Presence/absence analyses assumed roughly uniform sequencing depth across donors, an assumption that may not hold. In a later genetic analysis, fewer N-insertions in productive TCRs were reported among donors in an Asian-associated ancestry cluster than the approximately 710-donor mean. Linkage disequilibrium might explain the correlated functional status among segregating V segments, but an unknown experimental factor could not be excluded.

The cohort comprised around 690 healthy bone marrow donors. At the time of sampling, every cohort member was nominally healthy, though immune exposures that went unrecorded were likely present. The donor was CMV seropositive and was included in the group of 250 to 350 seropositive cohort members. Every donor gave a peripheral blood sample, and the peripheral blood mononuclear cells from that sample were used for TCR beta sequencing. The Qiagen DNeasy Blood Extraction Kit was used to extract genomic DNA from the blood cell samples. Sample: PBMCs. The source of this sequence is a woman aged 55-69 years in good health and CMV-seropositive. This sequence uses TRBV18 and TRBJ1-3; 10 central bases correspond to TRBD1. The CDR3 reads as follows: CASSETGGIGNTIYF. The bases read TGTGCCAGCTCAGAGACAGGGGGCATTGGAAACACCATATATTTT.